The 2 T cell receptor beta chains below come from one sample, sequenced in a study of T cell responses to AZD1222 COVID-19 vaccine (dated by TCRdb to the early 2020s). Libraries were built with the immunoSEQ multiplex PCR assay. This is the immuneACCESS table as TCRdb keeps it, with only in-frame sequences that have V and J called. A part of the clones is gone; compared with another copy, unresolved V genes explain less than half, and the rest is unexplained. In all, the sample holds tens of thousands of clones, and about nine tenths of those were seen once. Roughly 10% of the sample belongs to the ten largest clones. The time point label for this specimen denotes: baseline before first vaccination. Sequences were derived from peripheral blood, sampled on day 0 of AZD1222 vaccination. These receptors were taken from an adult in good health.

This clone has only one observation. The chain links TRBV7-2 to TRBJ1-2; the match to TRBD1 covers 9 bases. With 3 bases clipped from V and 8 bases from J, the junction kept 10 bases outside the gene matches. This CDR3 comprises 15 residues. Per the germline V gene, CDR1 is SGHTA and CDR2 is FQGNSA. CDR3 amino acids: CASSFQSDRGGGYTF. CDR3 nucleotides: TGTGCCAGCAGCTTTCAGTCGGACAGGGGCGGGGGCTACACCTTC.

This sequence joins TRBV6-6 and TRBJ2-2, with 9 bases fitting TRBD1. CDR1 and CDR2 from the germline V gene are MNHNY and SVGAGI (reference sequence). The CDR3 is 16 residues long. V gave up 2 bases and J gave up 1 base; unmatched junction bases: 2. Here the CDR3 DNA reads TGTGCCAGCAGTTACCCGGGACAGGGGAACACCGGGGAGCTGTTTTTT. As protein: CASSYPGQGNTGELFF.